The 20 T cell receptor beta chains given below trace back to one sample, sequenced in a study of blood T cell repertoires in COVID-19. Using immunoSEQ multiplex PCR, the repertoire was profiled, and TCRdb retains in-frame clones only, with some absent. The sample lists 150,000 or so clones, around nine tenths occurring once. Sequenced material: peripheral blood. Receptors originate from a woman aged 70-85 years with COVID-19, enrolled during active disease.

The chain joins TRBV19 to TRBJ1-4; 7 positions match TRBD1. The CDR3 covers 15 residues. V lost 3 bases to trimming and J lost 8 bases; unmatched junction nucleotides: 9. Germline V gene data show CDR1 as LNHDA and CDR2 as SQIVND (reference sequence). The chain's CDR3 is CASSISTGLREKLFF. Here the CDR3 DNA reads TGTGCCAGTAGTATTTCGACAGGGTTGAGGGAAAAACTGTTTTTT.

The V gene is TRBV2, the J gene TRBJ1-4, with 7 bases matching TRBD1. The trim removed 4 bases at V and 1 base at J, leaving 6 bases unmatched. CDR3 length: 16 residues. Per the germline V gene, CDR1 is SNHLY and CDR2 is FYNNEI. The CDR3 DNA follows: TGTGCCAGCAGTGCGGAGGGGGCTGGAACTAATGAAAAACTGTTTTTT. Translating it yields CASSAEGAGTNEKLFF.

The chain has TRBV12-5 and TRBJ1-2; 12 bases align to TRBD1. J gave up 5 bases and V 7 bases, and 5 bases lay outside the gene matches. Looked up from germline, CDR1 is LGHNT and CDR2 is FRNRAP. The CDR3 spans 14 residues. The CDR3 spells CASALGQGAYGYTF. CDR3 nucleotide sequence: TGTGCTAGTGCCCTGGGACAGGGGGCGTATGGCTACACCTTC.

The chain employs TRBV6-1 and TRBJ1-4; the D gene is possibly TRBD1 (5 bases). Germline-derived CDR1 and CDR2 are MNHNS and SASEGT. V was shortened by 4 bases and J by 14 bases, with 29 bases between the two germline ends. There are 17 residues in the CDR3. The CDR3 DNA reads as TGTGCCAGCAGTGTACGCCGAGGGACGGGAGTAGGAGTTATGCTGTTTTTT. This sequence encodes CASSVRRGTGVGVMLFF.

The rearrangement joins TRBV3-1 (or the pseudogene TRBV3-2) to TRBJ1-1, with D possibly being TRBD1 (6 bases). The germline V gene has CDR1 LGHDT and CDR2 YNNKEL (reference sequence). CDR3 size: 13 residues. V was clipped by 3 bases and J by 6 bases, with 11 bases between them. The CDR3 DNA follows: TGTGCCAGCAGCCAGGGGGCGCCCGCTGAAGCTTTCTTT. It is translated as CASSQGAPAEAFF.

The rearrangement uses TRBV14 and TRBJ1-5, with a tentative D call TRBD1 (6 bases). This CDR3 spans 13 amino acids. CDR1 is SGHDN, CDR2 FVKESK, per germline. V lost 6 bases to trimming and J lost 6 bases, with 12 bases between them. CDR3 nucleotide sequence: TGTGCCAGCAGTCGGGGGGCAGGTCAGCCCCAGCATTTT. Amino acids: CASSRGAGQPQHF.

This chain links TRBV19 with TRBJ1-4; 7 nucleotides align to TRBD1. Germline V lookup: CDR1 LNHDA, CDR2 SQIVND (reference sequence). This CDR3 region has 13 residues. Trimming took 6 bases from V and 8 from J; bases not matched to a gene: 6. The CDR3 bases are TGTGCCAGTAGGAACAGGGGAGAGGAAAAACTGTTTTTT. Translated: CASRNRGEEKLFF.

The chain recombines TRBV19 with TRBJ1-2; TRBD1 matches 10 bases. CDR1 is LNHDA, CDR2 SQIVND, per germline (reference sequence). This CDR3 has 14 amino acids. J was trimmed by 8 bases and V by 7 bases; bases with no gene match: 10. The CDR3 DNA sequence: TGTGCCAGTACCAAGGGACAGGGGTCGGAAGGCTACACCTTC. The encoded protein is CASTKGQGSEGYTF.

The CDR3 spells CASAPFTGKETEAFF. In DNA form, the CDR3 reads TGTGCCAGCGCCCCGTTTACAGGGAAAGAAACTGAAGCTTTCTTT. The chain recombines TRBV6-5 with TRBJ1-1; D might be TRBD1 (6 bases). Trimming stripped 8 bases from V and 5 bases from J, with 21 bases between. This CDR3 region has 15 residues. The germline gives CDR1 MNHEY, CDR2 SVGAGI.

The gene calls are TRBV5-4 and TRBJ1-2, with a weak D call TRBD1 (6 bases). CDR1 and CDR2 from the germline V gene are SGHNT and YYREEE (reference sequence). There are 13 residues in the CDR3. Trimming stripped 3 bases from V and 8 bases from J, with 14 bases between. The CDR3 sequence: CASSSDSFLGYTF. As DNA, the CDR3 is TGTGCCAGCAGCTCGGACAGTTTTTTGGGCTACACCTTC.

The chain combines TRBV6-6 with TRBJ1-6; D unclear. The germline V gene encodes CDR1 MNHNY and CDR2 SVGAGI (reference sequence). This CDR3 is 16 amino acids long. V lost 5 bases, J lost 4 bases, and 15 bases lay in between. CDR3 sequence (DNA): TGTGCCAGCAGTCCTAGGACTGAAGCGTATAATTCACCCCTCCACTTT. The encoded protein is CASSPRTEAYNSPLHF.

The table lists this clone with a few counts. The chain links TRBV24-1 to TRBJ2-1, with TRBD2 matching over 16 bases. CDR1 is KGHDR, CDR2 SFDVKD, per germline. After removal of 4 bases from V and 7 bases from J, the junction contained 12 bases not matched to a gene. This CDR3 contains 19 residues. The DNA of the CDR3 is TGTGCCACCAGTGACCCGGGACTAGCGGGGGGGCGGAGGAGGAATGAGCAGTTCTTC. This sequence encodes CATSDPGLAGGRRRNEQFF.

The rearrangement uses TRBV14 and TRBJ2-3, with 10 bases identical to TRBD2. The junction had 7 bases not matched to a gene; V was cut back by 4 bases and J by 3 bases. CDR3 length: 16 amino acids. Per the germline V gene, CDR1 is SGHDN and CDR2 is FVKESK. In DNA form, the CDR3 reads TGTGCCAGCAGCCCGTGGTTAGCGGGGGGTACAGATACGCAGTATTTT. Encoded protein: CASSPWLAGGTDTQYF.

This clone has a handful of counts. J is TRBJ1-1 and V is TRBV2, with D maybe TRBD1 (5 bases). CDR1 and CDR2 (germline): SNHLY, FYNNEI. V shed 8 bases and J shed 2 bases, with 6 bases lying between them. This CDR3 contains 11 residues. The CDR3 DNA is TGTGCCAGCTGGGGCAACACTGAAGCTTTCTTT. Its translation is CASWGNTEAFF.

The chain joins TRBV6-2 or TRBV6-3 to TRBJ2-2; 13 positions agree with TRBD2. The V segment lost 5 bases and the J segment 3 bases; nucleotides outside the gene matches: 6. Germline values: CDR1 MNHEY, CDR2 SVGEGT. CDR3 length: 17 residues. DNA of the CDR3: TGTGCCAGCAGTCCACTAGCGGGGGGGCGGTACACCGGGGAGCTGTTTTTT. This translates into CASSPLAGGRYTGELFF.

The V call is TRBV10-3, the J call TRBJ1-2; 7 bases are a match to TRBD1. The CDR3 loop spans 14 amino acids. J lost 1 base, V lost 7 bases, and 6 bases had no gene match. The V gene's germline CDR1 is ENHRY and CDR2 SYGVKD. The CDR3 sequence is CAITGTAHNYGYTF. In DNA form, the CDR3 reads TGTGCCATCACCGGGACAGCTCATAACTATGGCTACACCTTC.

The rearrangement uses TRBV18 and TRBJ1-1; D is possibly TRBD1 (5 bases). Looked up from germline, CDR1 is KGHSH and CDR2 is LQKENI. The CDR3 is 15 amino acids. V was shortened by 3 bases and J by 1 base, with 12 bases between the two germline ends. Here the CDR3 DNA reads TGTGCCAGCTCACCCCGGGGGTTGGAGAACACTGAAGCTTTCTTT. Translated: CASSPRGLENTEAFF.

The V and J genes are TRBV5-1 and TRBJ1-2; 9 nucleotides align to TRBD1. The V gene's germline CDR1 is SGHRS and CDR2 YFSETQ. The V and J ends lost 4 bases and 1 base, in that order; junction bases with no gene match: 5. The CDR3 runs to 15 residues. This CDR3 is CASSIGTGLNYGYTF. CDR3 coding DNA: TGCGCCAGCAGCATCGGGACAGGGCTTAACTATGGCTACACCTTC.

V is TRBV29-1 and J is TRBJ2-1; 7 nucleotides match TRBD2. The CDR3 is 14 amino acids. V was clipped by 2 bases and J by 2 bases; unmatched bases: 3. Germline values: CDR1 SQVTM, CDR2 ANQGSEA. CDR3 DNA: TGCAGCGTTGAACCGGGACTACCCTACAATGAGCAGTTCTTC. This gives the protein CSVEPGLPYNEQFF.

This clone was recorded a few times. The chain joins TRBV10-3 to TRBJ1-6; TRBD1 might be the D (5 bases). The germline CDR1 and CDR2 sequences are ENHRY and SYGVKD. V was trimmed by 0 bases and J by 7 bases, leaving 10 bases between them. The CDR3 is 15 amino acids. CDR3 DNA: TGTGCCATCAGTGAGTCGACAGAACAGAATTCACCCCTCCACTTT. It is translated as CAISESTEQNSPLHF.